This T cell receptor beta chain emerged from a study of OX40 agonist ivuxolimab in advanced cancers. Across the whole study: Ivuxolimab is an agonistic anti-OX40 (CD134) antibody, and patients were treated with it. Whole-study results and caveats: Expanded peripheral T-cell antigen specificity went undetermined.

Patients with a history of autoimmune disease or on systemic immunosuppression were excluded. Generated by immunoSEQ multiplex PCR, the TCRdb table keeps only in-frame clones and is missing some. The table has 55,000 to 85,000 clones, about nine tenths seen once. Of note for this clone: Its antigen is not known.

The CDR3 extends over 13 amino acids. V lost 0 bases, J lost 1 base, and 7 bases lay in between. From germline, CDR1 is GTSNPN and CDR2 SVGIG (reference sequence). The TCR comes from an adult with an advanced solid tumor such as melanoma, head and neck, liver or kidney cancer. The gene calls are TRBV30 and TRBJ2-7; tentatively, D is TRBD1 (5 bases). The specimen comprised CD4+ or CD8+ T cells sorted from blood, sampled in a trial of the OX40 agonist ivuxolimab. The CDR3 loop is CAWSVHRSYEQYF. For the CDR3, the DNA is TGTGCCTGGAGTGTACACAGGTCCTACGAGCAGTACTTC.